This TCR beta chain was profiled in a study of blood T cell repertoires in COVID-19. As for the study in general: The United States, Italy and Spain were the sources of the acute and convalescent COVID-19 samples.

As handled by the study authors: For nucleated cells, counts were estimated from reference gene primer amplification. Sequenced by immunoSEQ multiplex PCR; TCRdb stores in-frame clones only, minus some. Clone size and the V and J calls come from that table; the DNA yielded D and trimming. Among 70,000 to 100,000 clones listed, around 72% were seen once. This clone was recorded a few times. In germline, CDR1 is MNHEY, CDR2 SMNVEV (reference sequence). This CDR3 comprises 13 residues. V gave up 0 bases and J gave up 5 bases, with 7 bases separating them. The J gene is TRBJ1-2, the V gene TRBV27; D is ambiguous. The sequenced sample consisted of peripheral blood. This clonotype was obtained from a woman aged 55 to 70 in a cohort sampled during active or convalescent COVID-19. The CDR3 here is CASSLSGGYGYTF. CDR3 DNA: TGTGCCAGCAGTTTATCGGGAGGGTATGGCTACACCTTC.